Listed below are T cell receptor beta chains from one sample, sequenced in a study of blood T cell repertoires in COVID-19. Produced via immunoSEQ multiplex PCR; TCRdb's table is partial and in-frame only. Here the sample spans roughly 100,000 clones, over 75% being singletons. Sample: peripheral blood. These receptors originate from a human donor in a cohort sampled during active or convalescent COVID-19. CDR3s leave out the opening cysteine and the closing phenylalanine or tryptophan.

v_call cdr3_aa
TRBV4-1 ASSQDETGRQPQH
TRBV24-1 AAGQGEGDTQY
TRBV9 ASSVVGVGEQF
TRBV10-1 ASSEQNEKLF
TRBV19 ASSEPGTKQPQH
TRBV3-1/TRBV3-2 ASSPPQGAFTGELF
TRBV29-1 GRTENYGYT
TRBV15 ATSSTYEGVRQPQH
TRBV4-3 ASRPRLAGGSSGLQF
TRBV2 ASHRDRGRVGSTDTQY
TRBV5-1 ASSKGRGNTEAF
TRBV2 ASSGGRAGANVLT
TRBV5-1 ASSLAGTDSNQPQH
TRBV5-1 ASSPGTGGAGTQY
TRBV5-6 ASSLEGTWGYT
TRBV4-2 ASSQDPHSGANVLT
TRBV2 ASKGVSTDTQY
TRBV6-6 ASGRGPGTEAF
TRBV11-1 ASSIDRLNTEAF
TRBV4-2 ASSQRTGDGEQY
TRBV24-1 ATSAGYKNIQY
TRBV18 ASSQTSGGSTDTQY
TRBV6-5 AIQGAGGTDTQY
TRBV9 ASSPFFGLRNTEAF
TRBV7-9 ASSLGPRGSPQETQY
TRBV6-2/TRBV6-3 ASSYATGGIYSNQPQH
TRBV5-1 ASSLRRWTDEGDYTQY